Presented here are 3 T cell receptor beta chains from one specimen sequenced in a study of CD8 T cells in Susac syndrome (dated by TCRdb to the late 2010s). Receptors were amplified or captured by the immunoSEQ multiplex PCR assay. RNA was extracted using the RNeasy kit, and about 0.5 to 1 ug of the RNA was reverse transcribed with random hexamers. TCRdb ran its own pipeline on the public reads, namely fastp trimming at Q25 and MiXCR clone calling, and kept in-frame beta chains. Entries that share a CDR3 protein sequence are merged under the most common genes and DNA. The sample contains around 130,000 distinct CDR3 sequences, about 90% of them found a single time. The top ten hold approximately 0.24% of the sample. Material for sequencing was CD8+ T cells from PBMCs. The origin of the receptors is a human donor with multiple sclerosis.

J is TRBJ1-1 and V is TRBV6-5, with D hard to call. V was trimmed by 2 bases and J by 2 bases, leaving 6 bases between them. This CDR3 region has 13 residues. Germline CDR1 reads MNHEY; CDR2 reads SVGAGI. The CDR3 loop is CASSYGHNTEAFF. The CDR3 DNA is TGTGCCAGCAGTTACGGGCATAACACTGAAGCTTTCTTT.

J is TRBJ1-1 and V is TRBV2, with 7 bases matching TRBD1. Germline values: CDR1 SNHLY, CDR2 FYNNEI. Trimming at V came to 8 bases and at J to 1 base, leaving 7 bases not matched to a gene. This CDR3 spans 14 amino acids. For the CDR3, the DNA is TGTGCCAGCCGCCCTGGACAGGAGAACACTGAAGCTTTCTTT. Encoded protein: CASRPGQENTEAFF. The whole variable domain, remainder taken from reference TRBV2 and TRBJ1-1, is EPEVTQTPSHQVTQMGQEVILRCVPISNHLYFYWYRQILGQKVEFLVSFYNNEISEKSEIFDDQFSVERPDGSNFTLKIRSTKLEDSAMYFCASRPGQENTEAFFGQGTRLTVV.

This chain joins TRBV29-1 and TRBJ1-2; 9 nucleotides match TRBD1. The V gene's germline CDR1 is SQVTM and CDR2 ANQGSEA. Losses at the gene ends were 4 bases for V and 8 bases for J; bases not matched to a gene: 8. The CDR3 is 13 amino acids. The CDR3 DNA sequence: TGCAGCGTTGGCGCCGGGACAGGGAGAGGCTACACCTTC. Its protein is CSVGAGTGRGYTF.